Listed here is a single T cell receptor (beta chain). Its matching antigen is unknown. Germline CDR1 SGHTA, CDR2 FQGTGA. This CDR3 has 14 amino acids. Trimming shortened V by 5 bases and J by 2 bases, and 12 bases separated the two germline ends. The sample belongs to a study of immune evolution from preneoplasia to lung adenocarcinoma. General study points: Later-stage lesions seemingly showed higher T cell density and diversity than normal lung. Top clone share appeared to fall from AAH through AIS, MIA, adenocarcinoma.

Patient tissue came from resections in Japan or China, 2014–2017. Nucleic acids came from premalignant or tumor cells enriched by macro-dissection. Clones were sequenced by immunoSEQ multiplex PCR, and TCRdb holds only the in-frame ones, with some missing. Here the sample spans some 5,000 clones, approximately 78% being singletons. The chain couples TRBV7-3 to TRBJ2-5; TRBD2 is a possible D gene (6 bases). The TCR originated in a person aged 65 to 85 with lung adenocarcinoma. Input material: FFPE lung adenocarcinoma in situ tissue. Here the CDR3 DNA reads TGTGCCAGCAGCCCGACTAGTTCTCAAGAGACCCAGTACTTC. Residues: CASSPTSSQETQYF.